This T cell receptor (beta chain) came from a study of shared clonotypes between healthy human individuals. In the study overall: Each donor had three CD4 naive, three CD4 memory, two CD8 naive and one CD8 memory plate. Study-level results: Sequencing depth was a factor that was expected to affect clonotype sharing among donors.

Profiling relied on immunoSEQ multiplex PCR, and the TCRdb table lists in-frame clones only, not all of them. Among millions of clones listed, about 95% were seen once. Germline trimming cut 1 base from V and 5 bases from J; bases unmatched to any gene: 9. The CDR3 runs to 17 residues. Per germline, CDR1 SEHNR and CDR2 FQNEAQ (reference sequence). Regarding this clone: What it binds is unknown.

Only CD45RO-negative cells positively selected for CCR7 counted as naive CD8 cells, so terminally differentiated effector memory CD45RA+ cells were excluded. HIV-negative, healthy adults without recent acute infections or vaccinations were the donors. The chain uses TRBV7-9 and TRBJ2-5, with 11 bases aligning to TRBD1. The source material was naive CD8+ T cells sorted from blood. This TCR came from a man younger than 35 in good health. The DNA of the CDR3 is TGTGCCAGCAGCTTAGGCGCGGGACAGGGGGGGCCGGAGACCCAGTACTTC. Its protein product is CASSLGAGQGGPETQYF.